The 11 T cell receptor beta chains reported below all come from one sample, sequenced in a study of cytomegalovirus exposure and HLA in healthy donors. TCRdb's copy holds only in-frame clones and misses some; the assay was immunoSEQ multiplex PCR. The sample carries about 330,000 clones, roughly 87% recorded once. Specimen: PBMCs. These receptors were obtained from a woman aged 30 to 39 in good health and CMV-seropositive.

V and J are TRBV2 and TRBJ2-7, with 10 nucleotides matching TRBD1. V shed 7 bases, J shed 1 base, and the junction held 4 bases outside the gene matches. Germline V gene sequence: CDR1 SNHLY, CDR2 FYNNEI. The CDR3 is 14 amino acids. The CDR3 spells CASIRDRGSYEQYF. As DNA, the CDR3 is TGTGCCAGCATCCGGGACAGGGGTTCCTACGAGCAGTACTTC.

CDR3 sequence reads: CASSQATGSNSPLHF. DNA for the CDR3: TGTGCCAGCAGCCAGGCGACAGGATCAAATTCACCCCTCCACTTT. The chain joins TRBV4-2 to TRBJ1-6; possible D gene TRBD1, 6 bases. Trimming stripped 3 bases from V and 7 bases from J, with 13 bases between. The CDR3 runs 15 residues. Germline CDR1 reads LGHNA; CDR2 reads YNFKEQ.

The chain uses TRBV6-1 and TRBJ1-2, with TRBD1 as a possible D gene (6 bases). This CDR3 has 13 residues. V was trimmed by 2 bases and J by 8 bases, leaving 12 bases between them. Looked up from germline, CDR1 is MNHNS and CDR2 is SASEGT. CDR3 region: CASSESTGFGYTF. The CDR3 coding sequence is TGTGCCAGCAGTGAATCCACAGGGTTCGGCTACACCTTC.

As to this clone: This CDR3 is also generated by other DNA sequences in the sample. CDR3 amino acids: CASSQGNYNEQFF. For the CDR3, the DNA is TGTGCCAGCAGCCAAGGGAACTACAATGAGCAGTTCTTC. The chain combines TRBV4-2 with TRBJ2-1; D is undetermined. The CDR3 covers 13 residues. V lost 1 base to trimming and J lost 3 bases, with 4 bases between them. Germline-derived CDR1 and CDR2 are LGHNA and YNFKEQ.

The CDR3 DNA is TGTGCCAGCAGCGTAGCAACTGCCGAGACGCAGTATTTT. Protein: CASSVATAETQYF. The chain is built from TRBV9 and TRBJ2-3; D gene uncertain. V gave up 0 bases and J gave up 9 bases, with 11 bases separating them. Germline V gene sequence: CDR1 SGDLS, CDR2 YYNGEE. This CDR3 comprises 13 residues.

The chain combines TRBV27 with TRBJ1-5; D is possibly TRBD1 (6 bases). The CDR3 contains 14 residues. Trimming shortened V by 6 bases and J by 5 bases, and 14 bases separated the two germline ends. In germline, CDR1 is MNHEY, CDR2 SMNVEV (reference sequence). This CDR3 reads CASRSKQGYQPQHF. As DNA, the CDR3 is TGTGCCAGCAGGTCAAAACAGGGATATCAGCCCCAGCATTTT.

The rearrangement joins TRBV27 to TRBJ1-1; D remains ambiguous. V was clipped by 6 bases and J by 5 bases, with 10 bases between them. The CDR3 length is 12 residues. Germline lookup yields CDR1 MNHEY and CDR2 SMNVEV (reference sequence). As DNA, the CDR3 is TGTGCCAGCAGCGCAGTGAGTACTGAAGCTTTCTTT. Translation gives CASSAVSTEAFF.

The chain combines TRBV6-5 with TRBJ2-1; a weak D match, TRBD1 (5 bases). Between the trimmed V and J ends, which lost 5 bases and 0 bases, there was a span of 8 bases. Germline V gives CDR1 MNHEY, CDR2 SVGAGI. The CDR3 runs 14 residues. CDR3 bases: TGTGCCAGCAGTGGGGCGAGCTCCTACAATGAGCAGTTCTTC. This codes for CASSGASSYNEQFF.

CDR3 loop: CASSQEAGPFYEQYF. DNA of the CDR3: TGCGCCAGCAGCCAAGAAGCCGGCCCCTTCTACGAGCAGTACTTC. The V and J genes are TRBV4-3 and TRBJ2-7, with no clear D. CDR1 and CDR2 (germline): LGHNA, YSLEER. Trimming took off 0 bases at V and 3 bases at J, with 12 bases between the two ends. This CDR3 contains 15 residues.

The J gene is TRBJ2-5, the V gene TRBV7-2; 8 bases agree with TRBD1. Germline trimming cut 5 bases from V and 6 bases from J; bases unmatched to any gene: 5. The germline V gene has CDR1 SGHTA and CDR2 FQGNSA. The CDR3 length is 13 residues. The CDR3 DNA is TGTGCCAGCAGCCGGGACAGGAGGAAGACCCAGTACTTC. Its translation is CASSRDRRKTQYF.

This chain connects TRBV28 to TRBJ1-2; D ambiguous. Germline V lookup: CDR1 MDHEN, CDR2 SYDVKM. The CDR3 spans 11 residues. Between the trimmed V and J ends, which lost 7 bases and 3 bases, there was a span of 6 bases. The CDR3: CASKRDYGYTF. The DNA for the CDR3 is TGTGCCAGCAAAAGGGACTATGGCTACACCTTC.